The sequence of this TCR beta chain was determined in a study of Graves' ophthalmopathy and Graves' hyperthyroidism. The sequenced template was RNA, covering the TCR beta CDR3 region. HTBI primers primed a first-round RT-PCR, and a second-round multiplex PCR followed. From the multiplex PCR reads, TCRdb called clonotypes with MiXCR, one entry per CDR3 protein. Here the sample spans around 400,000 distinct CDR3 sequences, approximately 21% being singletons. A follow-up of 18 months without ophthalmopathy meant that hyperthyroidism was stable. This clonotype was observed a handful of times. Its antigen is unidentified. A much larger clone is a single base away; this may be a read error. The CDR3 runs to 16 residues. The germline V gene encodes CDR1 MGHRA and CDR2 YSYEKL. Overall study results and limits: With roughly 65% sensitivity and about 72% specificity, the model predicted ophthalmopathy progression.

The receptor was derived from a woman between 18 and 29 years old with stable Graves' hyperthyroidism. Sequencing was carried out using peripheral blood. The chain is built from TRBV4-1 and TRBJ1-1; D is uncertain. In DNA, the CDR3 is TGCGCCAACAGCCAAGTTGCAGGCAAGATGAACACTGAAGCTTTCTTT. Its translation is CANSQVAGKMNTEAFF.